This T cell receptor beta chain comes out of a study of early T cells in non-severe SARS-CoV-2 infection (dated by TCRdb to the early 2020s). Background for the entire study: Bulk RNA from unsorted whole blood was used for TCR sequencing, so alpha and beta chains could not be paired.

The research as a whole found: VDJdb matching was skewed toward anti-spike CD8 responses and likely underestimated virus-specific expansions by missing private and CD4 specificities.

A case-control design nested within a healthcare worker cohort in London, UK, was used, with weekly nasopharyngeal swab PCR tests and blood sampling performed. Between 23 and 31 March 2020, the week of the UK lockdown, healthcare workers were enrolled and then followed up weekly for as long as 16 weeks. This clonotype has more than one count but fewer than ten. Its binding antigen is unknown. Base qualities are not provided; no much larger clone lies one nucleotide away. The library was made by 5' RACE. The run used a NextSeq 500. Unique molecular identifiers were attached to individual cDNA molecules in the TCR library protocol so that sequencing error and PCR bias could be corrected. Sequencing covered both TCR alpha and beta chains, and within each sample the abundances of alpha and beta sequences were tightly co-correlated. Processing in the source paper ran as follows. Decombinator V4 was used to perform V gene, J gene and CDR3 annotation of TCR sequences. TCRs were defined as expanded if a significant change between any two time points was detected under a Poisson model with p below 0.0001. Abundances of TCRs were expressed as counts per million after normalisation to the total number of TCRs sequenced in each sample. TRAV1-2 paired with TRAJ12, TRAJ20 or TRAJ33 defined MAIT TCRs, while TRAV10 paired with TRAJ18 defined iNKT TCRs. A search of VDJdb, accessed on 1 November 2021, was run for TCRs annotated to CMV, EBV and SARS-CoV-2, with TCRs annotated for multiple antigens excluded. Through fastp at Q25 and MiXCR, TCRdb rebuilt clones from the public reads, retaining in-frame beta chains. Rows with one shared CDR3 protein collapse into an entry with the most common genes and DNA. The V and J calls were not made by the authors but by TCRdb's processing. This sample lists tens of thousands of distinct CDR3 sequences; roughly a tenth were detected once. 6.4% of the sample lies in the top ten.

The germline V gene encodes CDR1 SNHLY and CDR2 FYNNEI. V is trimmed back by 6 bases and J by 14 bases, and the junction contains 10 bases that no gene match accounts for. Reading from cysteine to phenylalanine, the CDR3 counts 12 amino acids. The sequence is cut down to CDR3 DNA, 36 bases in frame from base 1. The sample consisted of whole blood. This TCR derives from an adult who was a healthcare worker with PCR-confirmed SARS-CoV-2 infection or an uninfected control (not recorded which). The V gene is TRBV2 and the J gene is TRBJ2-1, and 7 junction bases match TRBD1. The nucleotide sequence reads TGTGCCAGCAGAGCCGGGACAGCCCCCGAGTTCTTC. Its translation is CASRAGTAPEFF.